This T cell receptor beta chain was sequenced in a study of cytomegalovirus exposure and HLA in healthy donors. PCR amplification relied on 60 Vbeta primers (plus 13 Jbeta primers). TCRdb's copy holds only in-frame clones and misses some; the assay was immunoSEQ multiplex PCR. The repertoire holds 160,000 or so clones, with 60% to 85% as singletons. Germline V lookup: CDR1 LNHDA, CDR2 SQIVND (reference sequence). The CDR3 spans 14 residues. The V and J ends lost 8 bases and 2 bases, in that order; junction bases with no gene match: 4. V usage is TRBV19 and J usage is TRBJ2-7; 12 nucleotides agree with TRBD2. This clonotype was obtained from a woman younger than 45 in good health and CMV-seronegative. Sequencing was performed on PBMCs. As DNA, the CDR3 is TGTGCCAGTGCCGGACTAGCGGGGACCTACGAGCAGTACTTC. It translates to CASAGLAGTYEQYF.